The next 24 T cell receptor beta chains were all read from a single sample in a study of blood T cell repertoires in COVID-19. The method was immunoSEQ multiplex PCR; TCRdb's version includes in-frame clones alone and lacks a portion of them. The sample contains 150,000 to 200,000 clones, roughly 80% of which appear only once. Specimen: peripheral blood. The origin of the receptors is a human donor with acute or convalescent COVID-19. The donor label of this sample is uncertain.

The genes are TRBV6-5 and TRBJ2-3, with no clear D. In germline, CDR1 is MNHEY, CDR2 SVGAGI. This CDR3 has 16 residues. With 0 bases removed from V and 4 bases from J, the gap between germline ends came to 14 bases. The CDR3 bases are TGTGCCAGCAGTTACTCGTTGAGCCCCATCTCAGATACGCAGTATTTT. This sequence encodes CASSYSLSPISDTQYF.

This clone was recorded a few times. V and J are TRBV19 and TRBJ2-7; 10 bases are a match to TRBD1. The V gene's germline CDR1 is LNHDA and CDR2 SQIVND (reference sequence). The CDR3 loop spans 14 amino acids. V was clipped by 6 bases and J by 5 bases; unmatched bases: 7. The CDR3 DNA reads TGTGCCAGTAGGCCGGGACAGGGGATCCACGAGCAGTACTTC. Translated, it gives CASRPGQGIHEQYF.

This CDR3 is CASSTASNQPQHF. The CDR3 nucleotides are TGTGCCAGCAGCACAGCTAGCAATCAGCCCCAGCATTTT. V is TRBV6-5 and J is TRBJ1-5, with D unclear. Deletions cut 6 bases from V and 0 bases from J, with 6 bases between. The CDR3 extends over 13 amino acids. The germline V gene encodes CDR1 MNHEY and CDR2 SVGAGI.

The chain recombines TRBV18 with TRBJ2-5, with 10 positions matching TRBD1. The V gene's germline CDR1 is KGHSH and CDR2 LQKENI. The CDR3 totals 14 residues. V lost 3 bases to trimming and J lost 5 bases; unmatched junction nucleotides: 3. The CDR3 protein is CASSPMDRGETQYF. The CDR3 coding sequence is TGTGCCAGCTCACCGATGGACAGGGGGGAGACCCAGTACTTC. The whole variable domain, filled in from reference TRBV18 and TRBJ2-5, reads NAGVMQNPRHLVRRRGQEARLRCSPMKGHSHVYWYRQLPEEGLKFMVYLQKENIIDESGMPKERFSAEFPKEGPSILRIQQVVRGDSAAYFCASSPMDRGETQYFGPGTRLLVL.

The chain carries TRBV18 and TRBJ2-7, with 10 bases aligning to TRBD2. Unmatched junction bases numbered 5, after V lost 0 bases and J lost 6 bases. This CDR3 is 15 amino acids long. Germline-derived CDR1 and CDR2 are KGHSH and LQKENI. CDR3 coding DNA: TGTGCCAGCTCACCACCACCAGCGGGAGGGCTCGAGCAGTACTTC. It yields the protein CASSPPPAGGLEQYF.

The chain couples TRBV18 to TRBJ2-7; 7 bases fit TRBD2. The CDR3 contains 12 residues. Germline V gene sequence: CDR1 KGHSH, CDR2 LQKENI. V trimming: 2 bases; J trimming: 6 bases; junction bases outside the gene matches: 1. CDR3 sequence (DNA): TGTGCCAGCTCACCAGGGGGGGTCGAGCAGTACTTC. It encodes CASSPGGVEQYF.

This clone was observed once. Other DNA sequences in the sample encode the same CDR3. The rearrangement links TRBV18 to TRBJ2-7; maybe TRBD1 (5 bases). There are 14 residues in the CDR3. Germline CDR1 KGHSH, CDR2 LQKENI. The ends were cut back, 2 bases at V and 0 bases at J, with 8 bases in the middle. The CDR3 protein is CASSPGQGSYEQYF. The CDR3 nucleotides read TGTGCCAGCTCACCAGGACAAGGCTCCTACGAGCAGTACTTC.

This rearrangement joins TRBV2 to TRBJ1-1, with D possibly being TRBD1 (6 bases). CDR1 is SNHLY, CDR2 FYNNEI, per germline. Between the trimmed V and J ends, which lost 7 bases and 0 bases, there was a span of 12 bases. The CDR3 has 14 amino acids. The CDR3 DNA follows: TGTGCCAGCAACAGGGCGCCGATGAACACTGAAGCTTTCTTT. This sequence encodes CASNRAPMNTEAFF.

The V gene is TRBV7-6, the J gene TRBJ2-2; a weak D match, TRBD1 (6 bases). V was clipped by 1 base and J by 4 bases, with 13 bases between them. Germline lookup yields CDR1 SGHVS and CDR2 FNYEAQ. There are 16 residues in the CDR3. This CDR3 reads CASSLGRGEATGELFF. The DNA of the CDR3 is TGTGCCAGCAGCTTAGGCAGGGGCGAGGCCACCGGGGAGCTGTTTTTT.

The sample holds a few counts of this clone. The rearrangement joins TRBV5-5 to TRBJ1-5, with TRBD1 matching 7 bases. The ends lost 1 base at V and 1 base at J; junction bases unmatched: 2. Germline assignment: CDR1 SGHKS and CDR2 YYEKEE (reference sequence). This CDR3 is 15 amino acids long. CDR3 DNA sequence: TGTGCCAGCAGCTTGTGGGGACAGAGCAATCAGCCCCAGCATTTT. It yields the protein CASSLWGQSNQPQHF.

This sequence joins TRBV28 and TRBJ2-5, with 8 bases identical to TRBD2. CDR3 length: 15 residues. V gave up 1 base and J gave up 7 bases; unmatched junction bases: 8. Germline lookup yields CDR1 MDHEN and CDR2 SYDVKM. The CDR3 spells CASSLLSGRVRTQYF. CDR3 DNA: TGTGCCAGCAGTTTATTAAGCGGGAGAGTTAGGACCCAGTACTTC.

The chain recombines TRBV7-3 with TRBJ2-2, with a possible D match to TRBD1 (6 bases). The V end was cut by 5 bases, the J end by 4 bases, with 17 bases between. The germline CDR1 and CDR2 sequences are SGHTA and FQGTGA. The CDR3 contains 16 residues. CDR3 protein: CASSRPGQRVTGELFF. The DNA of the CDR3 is TGTGCCAGCAGCCGACCGGGACAAAGGGTCACCGGGGAGCTGTTTTTT.

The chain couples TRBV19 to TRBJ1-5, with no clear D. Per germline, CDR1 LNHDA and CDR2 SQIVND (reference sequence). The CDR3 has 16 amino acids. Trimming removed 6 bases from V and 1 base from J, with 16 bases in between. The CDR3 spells CASRRAPFRSNQPQHF. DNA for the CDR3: TGTGCCAGTAGGAGGGCCCCCTTTAGGAGCAATCAGCCCCAGCATTTT.

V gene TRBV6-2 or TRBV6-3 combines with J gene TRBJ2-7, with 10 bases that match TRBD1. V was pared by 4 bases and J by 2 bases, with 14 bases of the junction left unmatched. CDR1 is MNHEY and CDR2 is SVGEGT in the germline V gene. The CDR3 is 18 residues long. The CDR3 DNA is TGTGCCAGCAGTTCCGAGTCCCCTGACAGGGGGCCCCCCTACGAGCAGTACTTC. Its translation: CASSSESPDRGPPYEQYF.

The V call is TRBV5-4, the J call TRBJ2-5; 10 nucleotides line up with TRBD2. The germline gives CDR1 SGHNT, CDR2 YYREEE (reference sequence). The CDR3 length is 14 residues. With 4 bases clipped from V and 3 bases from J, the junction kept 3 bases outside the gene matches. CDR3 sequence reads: CASSKGLAEETQYF. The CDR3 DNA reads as TGTGCCAGCAGCAAAGGACTAGCGGAAGAGACCCAGTACTTC.

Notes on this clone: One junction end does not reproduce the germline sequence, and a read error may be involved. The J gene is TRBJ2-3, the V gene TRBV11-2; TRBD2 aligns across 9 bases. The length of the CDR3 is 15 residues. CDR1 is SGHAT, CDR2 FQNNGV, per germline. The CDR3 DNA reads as TGTGCCAGCAGCTCAACCGGGACTAGCAGAGATACGCAGTATTTT. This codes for CASSSTGTSRDTQYF.

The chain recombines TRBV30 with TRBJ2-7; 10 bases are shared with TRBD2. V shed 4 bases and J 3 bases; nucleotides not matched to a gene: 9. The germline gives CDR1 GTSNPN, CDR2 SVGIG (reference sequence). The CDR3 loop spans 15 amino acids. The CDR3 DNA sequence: TGTGCCTGGAACGGTGGGCCTAGCGGGAGCTACGAGCAGTACTTC. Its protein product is CAWNGGPSGSYEQYF. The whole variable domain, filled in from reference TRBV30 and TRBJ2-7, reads SQTIHQWPATLVQPVGSPLSLECTVEGTSNPNLYWYRQAAGRGLQLLFYSVGIGQISSEVPQNLSASRPQDRQFILSSKKLLLSDSGFYLCAWNGGPSGSYEQYFGPGTRLTVT.

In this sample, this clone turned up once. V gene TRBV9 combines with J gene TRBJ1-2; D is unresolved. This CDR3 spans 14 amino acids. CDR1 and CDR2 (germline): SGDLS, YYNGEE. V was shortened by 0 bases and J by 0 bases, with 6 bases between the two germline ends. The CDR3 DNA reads TGTGCCAGCAGCGTAGGTGGAGCTAACTATGGCTACACCTTC. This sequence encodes CASSVGGANYGYTF.

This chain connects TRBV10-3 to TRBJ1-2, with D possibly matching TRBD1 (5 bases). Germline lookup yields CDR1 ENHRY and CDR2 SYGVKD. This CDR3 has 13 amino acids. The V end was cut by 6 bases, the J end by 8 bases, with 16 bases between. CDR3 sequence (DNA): TGTGCCATCAGCGGGACTCCCGGTCAGGGCTACACCTTC. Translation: CAISGTPGQGYTF.

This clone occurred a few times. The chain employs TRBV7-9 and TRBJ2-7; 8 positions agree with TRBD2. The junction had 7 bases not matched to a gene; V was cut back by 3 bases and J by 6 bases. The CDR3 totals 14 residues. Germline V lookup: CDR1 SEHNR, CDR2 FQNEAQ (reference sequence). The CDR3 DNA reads TGTGCCAGCAGCTTGTCGGGAGGGACCCTCGAGCAGTACTTC. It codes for CASSLSGGTLEQYF.

Here the CDR3 reads CASRRQGEGNTEAFF. The CDR3 nucleotides are TGTGCCAGCCGTAGACAGGGTGAGGGGAACACTGAAGCTTTCTTT. V is TRBV28 and J is TRBJ1-1, with 7 bases fitting TRBD1. The V gene end was trimmed by 8 bases and the J gene end by 1 base; junction bases not matched to a gene: 10. The germline CDR1 and CDR2 sequences are MDHEN and SYDVKM. The CDR3 is made up of 15 amino acids.

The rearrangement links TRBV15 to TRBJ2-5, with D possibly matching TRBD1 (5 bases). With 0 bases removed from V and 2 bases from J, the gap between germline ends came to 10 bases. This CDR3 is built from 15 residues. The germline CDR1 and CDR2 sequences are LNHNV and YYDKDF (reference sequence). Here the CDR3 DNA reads TGTGCCACCAGCAGAGATAACAGGCCTCAAGAGACCCAGTACTTC. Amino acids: CATSRDNRPQETQYF. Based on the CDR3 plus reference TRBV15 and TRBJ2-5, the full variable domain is DAMVIQNPRYQVTQFGKPVTLSCSQTLNHNVMYWYQQKSSQAPKLLFHYYDKDFNNEADTPDNFQSRRPNTSFCFLDIRSPGLGDTAMYLCATSRDNRPQETQYFGPGTRLLVL.

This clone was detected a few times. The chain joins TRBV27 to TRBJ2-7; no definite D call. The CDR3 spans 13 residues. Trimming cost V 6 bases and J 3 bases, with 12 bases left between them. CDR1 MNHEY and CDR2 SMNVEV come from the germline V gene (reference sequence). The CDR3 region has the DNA TGTGCCAGCAGCTGGCAGAGAGGCTACGAGCAGTACTTC. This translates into CASSWQRGYEQYF.

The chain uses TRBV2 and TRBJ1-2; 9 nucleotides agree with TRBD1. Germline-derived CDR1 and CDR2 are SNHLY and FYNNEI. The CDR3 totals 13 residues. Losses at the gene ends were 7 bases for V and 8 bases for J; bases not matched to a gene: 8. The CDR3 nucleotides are TGTGCCAGCATGTTACAGGGGGCTCGCGGCTACACCTTC. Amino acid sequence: CASMLQGARGYTF.